This T cell receptor (beta chain) was documented in a study of T cell changes during pregnancy in multiple sclerosis. Notes on this clone: Antigen: not known.

Profiled with immunoSEQ multiplex PCR; TCRdb holds only in-frame clones, not every one. Altogether about 450 clones are present, approximately 66% being singletons, with the ten largest covering 25% to 35%. The CDR3 runs to 14 residues. Germline assignment: CDR1 MGHDK and CDR2 SYGVNS. The J segment lost 1 base and the V segment lost 3 bases, leaving 2 bases of the junction unmatched. The genes are TRBV25-1 and TRBJ1-2; 7 positions agree with TRBD1. This receptor was obtained from a female patient with multiple sclerosis, enrolled in a pregnancy study. Some clones in this sample may be carry-over from other donors' samples. Source material: cultured CD4+ T cells. The CDR3 region is CASSENRGNYGYTF. CDR3 in DNA: TGTGCCAGCAGTGAGAACAGGGGTAACTATGGCTACACCTTC.